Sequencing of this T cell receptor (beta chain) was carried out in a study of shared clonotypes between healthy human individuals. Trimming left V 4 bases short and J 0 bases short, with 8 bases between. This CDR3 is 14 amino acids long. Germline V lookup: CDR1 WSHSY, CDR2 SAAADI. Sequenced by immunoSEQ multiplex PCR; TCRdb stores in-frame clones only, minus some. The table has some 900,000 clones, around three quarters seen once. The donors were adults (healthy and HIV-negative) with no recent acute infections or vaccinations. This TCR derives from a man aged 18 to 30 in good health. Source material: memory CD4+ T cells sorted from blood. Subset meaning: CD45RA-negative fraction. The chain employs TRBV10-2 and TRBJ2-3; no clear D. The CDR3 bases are TGCGCCAGCAGTGGACCACAGAGCACAGATACGCAGTATTTT. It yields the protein CASSGPQSTDTQYF.